This T cell receptor (beta chain) was sequenced for a study of T cell responses to AZD1222 COVID-19 vaccine. Worth noting for this clone: Its antigen is unknown.

The table came from immunoSEQ multiplex PCR; TCRdb's copy has only in-frame clones and leaves some out. The sample includes some 30,000 clones, around 86% of them seen just once. Regarding the study as a whole: Close to half of spike-specific TCRs reportedly recognize unmutated variant regions. A rise in Spike-specific TCR breadth and depth followed two AZD1222 doses.

Trimming stripped 4 bases from V and 7 bases from J, with 17 bases between. The germline V gene encodes CDR1 SGHRS and CDR2 YFSETQ. The CDR3 sequence is 14 residues long. This chain uses TRBV5-1 with TRBJ1-1; a weak D match, TRBD1 (5 bases). Sequenced material: peripheral blood, taken 28 days after the second AZD1222 dose. This TCR was recovered from an adult who received the AZD1222 COVID-19 vaccine. CDR3: CASSPTEYGGEAFF. The CDR3 region has the DNA TGCGCCAGCAGCCCGACAGAATATGGTGGTGAAGCTTTCTTT.